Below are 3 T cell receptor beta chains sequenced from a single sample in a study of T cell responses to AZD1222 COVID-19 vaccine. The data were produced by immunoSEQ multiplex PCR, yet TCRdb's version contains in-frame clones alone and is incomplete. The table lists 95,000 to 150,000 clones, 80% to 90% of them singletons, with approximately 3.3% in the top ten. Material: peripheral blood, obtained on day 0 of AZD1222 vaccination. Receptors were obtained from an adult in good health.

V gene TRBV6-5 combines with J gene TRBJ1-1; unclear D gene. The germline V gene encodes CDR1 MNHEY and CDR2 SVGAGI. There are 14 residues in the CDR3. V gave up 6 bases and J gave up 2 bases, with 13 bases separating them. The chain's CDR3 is CASRSDLANTEAFF. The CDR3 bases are TGTGCCAGCAGGTCGGACCTTGCCAACACTGAAGCTTTCTTT.

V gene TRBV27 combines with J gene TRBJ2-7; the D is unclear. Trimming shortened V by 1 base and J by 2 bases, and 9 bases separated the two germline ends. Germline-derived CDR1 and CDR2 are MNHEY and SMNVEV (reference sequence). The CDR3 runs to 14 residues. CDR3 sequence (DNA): TGTGCCAGCAGTTTATACCCAACCGCCTACGAGCAGTACTTC. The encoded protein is CASSLYPTAYEQYF.

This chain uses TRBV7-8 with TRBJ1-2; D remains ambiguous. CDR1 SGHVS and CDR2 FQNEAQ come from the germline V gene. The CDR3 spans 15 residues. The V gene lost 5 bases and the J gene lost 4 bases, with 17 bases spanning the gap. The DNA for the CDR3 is TGTGCCAGCAGCCAAATCCCGGCGCAGCTCTATGGCTACACCTTC. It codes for CASSQIPAQLYGYTF. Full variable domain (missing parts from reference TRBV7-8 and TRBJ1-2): GAGVSQSPRYKVAKRGQDVALRCDPISGHVSLFWYQQALGQGPEFLTYFQNEAQLDKSGLPSDRFFAERPEGSVSTLKIQRTQQEDSAVYLCASSQIPAQLYGYTFGSGTRLTVV.